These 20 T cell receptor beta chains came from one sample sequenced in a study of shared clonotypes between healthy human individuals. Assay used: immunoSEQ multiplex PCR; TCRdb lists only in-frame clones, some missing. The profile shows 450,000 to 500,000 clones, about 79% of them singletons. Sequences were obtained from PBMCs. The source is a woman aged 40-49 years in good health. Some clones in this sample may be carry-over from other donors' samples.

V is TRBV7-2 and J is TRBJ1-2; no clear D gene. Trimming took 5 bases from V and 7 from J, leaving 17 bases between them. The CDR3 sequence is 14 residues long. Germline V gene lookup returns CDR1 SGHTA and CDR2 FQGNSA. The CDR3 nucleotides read TGTGCCAGCAGCCTCCGGGAGGGAGGGATTGGCTACACCTTC. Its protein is CASSLREGGIGYTF. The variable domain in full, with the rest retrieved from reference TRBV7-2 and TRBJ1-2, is GAGVSQSPSNKVTEKGKDVELRCDPISGHTALYWYRQSLGQGLEFLIYFQGNSAPDKSGLPSDRFSAERTGGSVSTLTIQRTQQEDSAVYLCASSLREGGIGYTFGSGTRLTVV.

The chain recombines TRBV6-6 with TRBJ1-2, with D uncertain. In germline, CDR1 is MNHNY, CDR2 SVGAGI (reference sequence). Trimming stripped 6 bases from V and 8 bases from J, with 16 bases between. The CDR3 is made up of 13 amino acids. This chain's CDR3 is CASSPTPIQGYTF. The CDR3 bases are TGTGCCAGCAGCCCCACCCCCATTCAGGGCTACACCTTC.

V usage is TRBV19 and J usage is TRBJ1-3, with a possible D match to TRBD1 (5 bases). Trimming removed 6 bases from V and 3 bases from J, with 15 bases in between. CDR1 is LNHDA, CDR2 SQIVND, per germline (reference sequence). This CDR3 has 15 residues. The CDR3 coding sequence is TGTGCCAGTAGGAGGGACCGCGAAAGTGGAAACACCATATATTTT. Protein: CASRRDRESGNTIYF.

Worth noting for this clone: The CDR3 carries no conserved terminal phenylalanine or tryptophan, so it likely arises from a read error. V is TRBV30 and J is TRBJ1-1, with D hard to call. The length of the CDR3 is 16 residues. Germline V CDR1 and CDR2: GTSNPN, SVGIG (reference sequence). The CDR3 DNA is TGTACCTGGAGTGTACCGTCCCCTTCGGGGAACACTGAAGCTTTCCTT. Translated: CTWSVPSPSGNTEAFL.

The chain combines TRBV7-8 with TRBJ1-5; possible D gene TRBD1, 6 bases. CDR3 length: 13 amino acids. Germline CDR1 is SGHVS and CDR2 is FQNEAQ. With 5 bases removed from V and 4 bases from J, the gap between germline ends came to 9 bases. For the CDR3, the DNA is TGTGCCAGCAGCCAGGACAGAAATCAGCCCCAGCATTTT. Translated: CASSQDRNQPQHF.

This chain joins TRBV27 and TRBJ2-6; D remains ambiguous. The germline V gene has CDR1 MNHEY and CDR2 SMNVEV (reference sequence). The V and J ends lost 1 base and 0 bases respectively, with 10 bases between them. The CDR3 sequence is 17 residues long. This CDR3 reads CASSLFSGSSGANVLTF. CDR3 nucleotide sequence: TGTGCCAGCAGTTTATTCTCAGGATCCTCTGGGGCCAACGTCCTGACTTTC.

The CDR3 DNA sequence: TGTGCCAGCTCATGGGGACAGGGTAATCAGCCCCAGCATTTT. Translating it yields CASSWGQGNQPQHF. The V call is TRBV18, the J call TRBJ1-5; 9 bases line up with TRBD1. Germline loops: CDR1 KGHSH, CDR2 LQKENI. This CDR3 is 14 amino acids long. After removal of 5 bases from V and 4 bases from J, the junction contained 3 bases not matched to a gene.

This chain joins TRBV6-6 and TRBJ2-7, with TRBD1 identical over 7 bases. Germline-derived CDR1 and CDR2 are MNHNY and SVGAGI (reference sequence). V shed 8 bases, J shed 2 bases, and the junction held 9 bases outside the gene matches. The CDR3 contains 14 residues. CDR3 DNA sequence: TGTGCCAGCCTACCGAGGACAGGAGCCTACGAGCAGTACTTC. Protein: CASLPRTGAYEQYF.

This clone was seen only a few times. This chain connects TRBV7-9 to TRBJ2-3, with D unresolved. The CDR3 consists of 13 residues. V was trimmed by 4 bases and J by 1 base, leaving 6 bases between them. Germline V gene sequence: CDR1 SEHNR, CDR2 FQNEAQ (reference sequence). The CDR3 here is CASSSTGTDTQYF. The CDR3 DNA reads TGTGCCAGCAGCTCCACAGGCACAGATACGCAGTATTTT.

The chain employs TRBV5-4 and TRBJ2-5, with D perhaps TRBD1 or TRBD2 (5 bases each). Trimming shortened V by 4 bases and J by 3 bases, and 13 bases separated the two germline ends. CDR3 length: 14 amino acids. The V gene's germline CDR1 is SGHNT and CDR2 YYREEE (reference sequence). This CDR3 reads CASSPRDQEETQYF. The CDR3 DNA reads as TGTGCCAGCAGCCCCAGGGACCAAGAAGAGACCCAGTACTTC.

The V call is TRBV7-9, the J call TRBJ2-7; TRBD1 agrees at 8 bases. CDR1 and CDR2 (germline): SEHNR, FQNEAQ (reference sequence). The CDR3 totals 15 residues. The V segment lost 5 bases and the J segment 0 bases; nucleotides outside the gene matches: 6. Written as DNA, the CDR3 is TGTGCCAGCAGCCCCGGGACAGGCAGCTCCTACGAGCAGTACTTC. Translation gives CASSPGTGSSYEQYF.

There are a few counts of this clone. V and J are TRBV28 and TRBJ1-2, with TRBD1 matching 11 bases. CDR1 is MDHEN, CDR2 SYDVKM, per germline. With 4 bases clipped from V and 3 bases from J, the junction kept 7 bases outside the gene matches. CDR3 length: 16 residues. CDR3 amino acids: CASSWDRGLGDYGYTF. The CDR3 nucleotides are TGTGCCAGCAGTTGGGACAGGGGGTTGGGAGACTATGGCTACACCTTC.

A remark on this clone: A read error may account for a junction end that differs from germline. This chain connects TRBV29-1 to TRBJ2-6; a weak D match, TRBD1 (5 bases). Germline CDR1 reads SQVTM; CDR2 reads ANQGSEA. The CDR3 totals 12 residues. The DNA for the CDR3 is TGCAGCGTTGAATCTGGGGCCAACGTCCTGGCTTTC. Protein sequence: CSVESGANVLAF. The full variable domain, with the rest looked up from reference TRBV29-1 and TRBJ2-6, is SAVISQKPSRDICQRGTSLTIQCQVDSQVTMMFWYRQQPGQSLTLIATANQGSEATYESGFVIDKFPISRPNLTFSTLTVSNMSPEDSSIYLCSVESGANVLAFGAGSRLTVL.

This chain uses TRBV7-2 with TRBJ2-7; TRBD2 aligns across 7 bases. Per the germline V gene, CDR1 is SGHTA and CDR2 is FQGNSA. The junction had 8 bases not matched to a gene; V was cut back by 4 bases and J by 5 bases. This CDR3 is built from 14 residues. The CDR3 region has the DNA TGTGCCAGCAGCTCCCAAGGACTAGTAGACGAGCAGTACTTC. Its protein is CASSSQGLVDEQYF.

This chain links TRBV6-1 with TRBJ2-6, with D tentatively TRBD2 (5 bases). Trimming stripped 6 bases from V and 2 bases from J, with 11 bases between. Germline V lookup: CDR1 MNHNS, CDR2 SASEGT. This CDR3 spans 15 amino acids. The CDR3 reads CASRLEDAGANVLTF. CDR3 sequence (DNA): TGTGCCAGCAGACTAGAGGACGCTGGGGCCAACGTCCTGACTTTC.

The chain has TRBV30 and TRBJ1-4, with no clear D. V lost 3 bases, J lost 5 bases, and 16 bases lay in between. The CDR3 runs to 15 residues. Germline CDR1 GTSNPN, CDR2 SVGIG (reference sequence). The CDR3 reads CAWRHKVGGNEKLFF. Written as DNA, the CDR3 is TGTGCCTGGAGGCATAAAGTCGGTGGAAATGAAAAACTGTTTTTT.

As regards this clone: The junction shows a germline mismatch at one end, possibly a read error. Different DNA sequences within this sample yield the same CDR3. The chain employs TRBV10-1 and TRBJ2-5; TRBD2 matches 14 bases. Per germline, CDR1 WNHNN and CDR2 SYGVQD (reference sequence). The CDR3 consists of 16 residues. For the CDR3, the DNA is TGTGCCAGCAGTGGCGGACTAGCGGGAGGACGGGAGACCCAGTACTTC. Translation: CASSGGLAGGRETQYF.

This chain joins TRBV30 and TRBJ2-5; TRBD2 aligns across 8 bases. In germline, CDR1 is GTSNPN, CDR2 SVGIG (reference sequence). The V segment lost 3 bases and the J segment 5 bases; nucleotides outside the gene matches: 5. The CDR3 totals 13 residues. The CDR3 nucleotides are TGTGCCTGGAGCGGGACTAGTGTTGAGACCCAGTACTTC. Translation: CAWSGTSVETQYF.

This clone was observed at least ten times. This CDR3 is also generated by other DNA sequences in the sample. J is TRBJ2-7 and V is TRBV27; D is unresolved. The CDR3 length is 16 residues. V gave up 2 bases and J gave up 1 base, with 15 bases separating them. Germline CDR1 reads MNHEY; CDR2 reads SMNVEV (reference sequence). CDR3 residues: CASSLPPFRSSYEQYF. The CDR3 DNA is TGTGCCAGCAGTTTACCGCCCTTCAGGAGTTCCTACGAGCAGTACTTC.

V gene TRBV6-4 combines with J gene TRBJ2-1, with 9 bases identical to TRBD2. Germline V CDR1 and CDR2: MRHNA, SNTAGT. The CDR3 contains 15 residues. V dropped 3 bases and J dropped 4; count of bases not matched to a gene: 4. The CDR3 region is CASSELAGLYNEQFF. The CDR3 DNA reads TGTGCCAGCAGTGAGCTAGCGGGATTGTACAATGAGCAGTTCTTC.